This TCR beta chain appears in the sequencing data of a study of Ad26.COV2.S vaccination and SARS-CoV-2 variants. Study outcomes and limitations: Non-spike TCR breadth was similar in vaccine and placebo recipients. Placebo recipients showed lower spike-specific TCR breadth than vaccinees.

Produced via immunoSEQ multiplex PCR; TCRdb's table is partial and in-frame only. Counted here are approximately 400,000 clones, 92% occurring once; the ten biggest clones make up 3.9%. The trim removed 5 bases at V and 5 bases at J, leaving 6 bases unmatched. This CDR3 has 13 amino acids. The V gene's germline CDR1 is LNHDA and CDR2 SQIVND (reference sequence). This clone has only one observation. What it binds is not known. The chain recombines TRBV19 with TRBJ2-7, with 7 positions matching TRBD1. This material consisted of peripheral blood, taken after recovery from COVID-19. The sequence came from a human donor who had recovered from COVID-19. CDR3 bases: TGTGCCAGTAGTGACAGGGTGGGGGACGAGCAGTACTTC. Residues: CASSDRVGDEQYF.